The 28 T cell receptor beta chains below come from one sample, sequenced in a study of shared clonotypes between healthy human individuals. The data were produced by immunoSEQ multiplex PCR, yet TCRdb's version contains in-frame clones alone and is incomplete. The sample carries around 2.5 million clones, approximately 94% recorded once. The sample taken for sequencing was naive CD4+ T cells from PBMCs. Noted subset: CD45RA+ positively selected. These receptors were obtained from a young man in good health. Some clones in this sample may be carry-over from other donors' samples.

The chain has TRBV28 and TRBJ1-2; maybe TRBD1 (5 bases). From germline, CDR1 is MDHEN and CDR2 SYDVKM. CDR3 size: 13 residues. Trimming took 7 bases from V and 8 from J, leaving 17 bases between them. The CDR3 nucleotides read TGTGCCAGCAACCTCCCCGGGGGGTCAGGCTACACCTTC. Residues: CASNLPGGSGYTF.

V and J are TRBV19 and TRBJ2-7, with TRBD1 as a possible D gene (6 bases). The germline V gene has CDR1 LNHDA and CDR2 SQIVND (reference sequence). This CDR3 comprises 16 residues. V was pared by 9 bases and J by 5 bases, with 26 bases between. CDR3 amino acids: CASKGQSWGLLDEQYF. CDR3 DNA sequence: TGTGCCAGCAAAGGCCAGAGCTGGGGGCTTCTTGACGAGCAGTACTTC.

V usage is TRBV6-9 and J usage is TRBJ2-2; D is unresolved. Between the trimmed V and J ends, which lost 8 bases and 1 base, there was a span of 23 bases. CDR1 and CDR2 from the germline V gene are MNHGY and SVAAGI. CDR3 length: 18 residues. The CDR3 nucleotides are TGTGCCAGCTCCAATTTGGCCAGTCTTAGTTTGAACACCGGGGAGCTGTTTTTT. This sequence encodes CASSNLASLSLNTGELFF.

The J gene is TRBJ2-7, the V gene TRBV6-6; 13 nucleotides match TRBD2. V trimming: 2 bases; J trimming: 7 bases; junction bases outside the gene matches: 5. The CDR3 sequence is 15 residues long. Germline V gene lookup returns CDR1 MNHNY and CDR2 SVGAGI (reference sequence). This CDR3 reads CASSYGGLAGLEQYF. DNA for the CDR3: TGTGCCAGCAGTTACGGGGGACTAGCGGGGCTTGAGCAGTACTTC.

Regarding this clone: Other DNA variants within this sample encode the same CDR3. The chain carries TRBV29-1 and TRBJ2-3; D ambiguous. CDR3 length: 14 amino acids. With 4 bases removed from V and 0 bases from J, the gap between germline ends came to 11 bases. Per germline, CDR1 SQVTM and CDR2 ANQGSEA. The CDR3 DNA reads TGCAGCGTTGTTGAGGTGGCTAGCACAGATACGCAGTATTTT. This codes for CSVVEVASTDTQYF.

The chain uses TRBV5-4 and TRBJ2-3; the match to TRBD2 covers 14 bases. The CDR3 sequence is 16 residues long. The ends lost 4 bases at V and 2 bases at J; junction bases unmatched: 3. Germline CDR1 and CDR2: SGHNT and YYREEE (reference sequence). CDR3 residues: CASSQGLAGVTDTQYF. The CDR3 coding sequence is TGTGCCAGCAGCCAGGGACTAGCGGGAGTCACAGATACGCAGTATTTT.

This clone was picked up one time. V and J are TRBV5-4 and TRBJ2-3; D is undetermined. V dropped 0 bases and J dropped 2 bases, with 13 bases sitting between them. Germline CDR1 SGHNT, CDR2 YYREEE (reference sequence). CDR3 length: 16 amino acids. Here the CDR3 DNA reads TGTGCCAGCAGCTTGGATGGTTTTAAGACCACAGATACGCAGTATTTT. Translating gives CASSLDGFKTTDTQYF.

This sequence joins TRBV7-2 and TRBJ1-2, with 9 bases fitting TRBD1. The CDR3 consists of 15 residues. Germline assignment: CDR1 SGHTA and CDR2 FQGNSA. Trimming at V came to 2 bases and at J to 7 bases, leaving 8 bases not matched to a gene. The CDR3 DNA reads TGTGCCAGCAGCTTAAGGACAGGGGAAATCGGTGGCTACACCTTC. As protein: CASSLRTGEIGGYTF.

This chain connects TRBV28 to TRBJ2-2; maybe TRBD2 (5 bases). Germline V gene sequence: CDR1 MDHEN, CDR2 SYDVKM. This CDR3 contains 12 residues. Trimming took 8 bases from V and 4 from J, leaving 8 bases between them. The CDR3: CASEDSTGELFF. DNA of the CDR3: TGTGCCAGCGAGGACTCCACCGGGGAGCTGTTTTTT.

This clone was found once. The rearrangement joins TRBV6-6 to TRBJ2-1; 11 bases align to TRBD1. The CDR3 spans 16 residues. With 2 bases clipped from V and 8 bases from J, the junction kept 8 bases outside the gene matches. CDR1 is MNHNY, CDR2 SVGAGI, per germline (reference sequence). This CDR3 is CASSYRGQGAGDEQFF. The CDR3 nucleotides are TGTGCCAGCAGTTACCGCGGACAGGGGGCAGGCGATGAGCAGTTCTTC.

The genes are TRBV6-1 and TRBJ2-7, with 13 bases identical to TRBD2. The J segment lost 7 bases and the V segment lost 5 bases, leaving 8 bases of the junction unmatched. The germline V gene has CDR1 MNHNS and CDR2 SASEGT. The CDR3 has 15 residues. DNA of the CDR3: TGTGCCAGCAGTTGGGACCCGGGACTAGCGGGAGAGCAGTACTTC. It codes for CASSWDPGLAGEQYF.

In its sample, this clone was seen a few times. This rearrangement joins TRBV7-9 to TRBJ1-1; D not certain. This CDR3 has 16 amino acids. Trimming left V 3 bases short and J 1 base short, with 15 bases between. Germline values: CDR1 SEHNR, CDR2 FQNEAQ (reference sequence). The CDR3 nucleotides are TGTGCCAGCAGCTTCGGGCGGACTGGGCCGAACACTGAAGCTTTCTTT. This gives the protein CASSFGRTGPNTEAFF.

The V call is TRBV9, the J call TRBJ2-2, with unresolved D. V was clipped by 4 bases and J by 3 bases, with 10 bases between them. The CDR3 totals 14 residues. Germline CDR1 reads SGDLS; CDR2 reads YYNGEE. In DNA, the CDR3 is TGTGCCAGCAGCCTGCAGTTATACACCGGGGAGCTGTTTTTT. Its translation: CASSLQLYTGELFF.

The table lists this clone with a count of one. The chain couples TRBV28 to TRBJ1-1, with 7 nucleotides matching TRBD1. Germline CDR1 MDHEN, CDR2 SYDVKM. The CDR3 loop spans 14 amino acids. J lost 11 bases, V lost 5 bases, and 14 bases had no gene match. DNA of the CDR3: TGTGCCAGCAGTCCCCCCTGGCAGGGGGGGGTGGCTTTCTTT. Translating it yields CASSPPWQGGVAFF.

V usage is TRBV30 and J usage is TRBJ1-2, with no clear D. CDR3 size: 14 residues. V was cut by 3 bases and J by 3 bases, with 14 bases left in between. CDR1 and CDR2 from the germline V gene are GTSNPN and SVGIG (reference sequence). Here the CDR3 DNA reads TGTGCCTGGAGGAGGAGCAGTTCCTACTATGGCTACACCTTC. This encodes CAWRRSSSYYGYTF.

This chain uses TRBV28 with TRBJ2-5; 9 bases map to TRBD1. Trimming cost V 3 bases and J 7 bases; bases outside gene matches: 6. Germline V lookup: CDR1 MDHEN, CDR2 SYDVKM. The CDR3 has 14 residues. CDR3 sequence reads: CASSLGQGLGTQYF. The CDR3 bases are TGTGCCAGCAGTTTGGGACAGGGACTTGGGACCCAGTACTTC.

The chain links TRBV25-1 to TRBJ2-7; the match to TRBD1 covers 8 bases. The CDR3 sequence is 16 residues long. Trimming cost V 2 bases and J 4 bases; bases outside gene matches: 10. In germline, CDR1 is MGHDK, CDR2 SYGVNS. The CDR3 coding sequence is TGTGCCAGCAGTGAACGAGCCTGGGACAGGCCGTACGAGCAGTACTTC. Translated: CASSERAWDRPYEQYF.

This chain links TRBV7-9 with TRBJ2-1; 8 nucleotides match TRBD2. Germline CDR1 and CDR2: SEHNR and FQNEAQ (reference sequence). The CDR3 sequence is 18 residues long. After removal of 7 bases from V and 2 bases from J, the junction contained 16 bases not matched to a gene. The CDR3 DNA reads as TGTGCCAGCATCGAAAACCCGGGACTAGGGAAGCCCTACAATGAGCAGTTCTTC. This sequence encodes CASIENPGLGKPYNEQFF.

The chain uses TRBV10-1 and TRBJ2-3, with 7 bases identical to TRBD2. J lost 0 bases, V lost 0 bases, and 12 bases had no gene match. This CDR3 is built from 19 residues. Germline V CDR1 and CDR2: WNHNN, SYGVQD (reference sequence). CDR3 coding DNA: TGCGCCAGCAGTGAGTCGATGCCAGCGGGACCCTCTAGCACAGATACGCAGTATTTT. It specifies CASSESMPAGPSSTDTQYF.

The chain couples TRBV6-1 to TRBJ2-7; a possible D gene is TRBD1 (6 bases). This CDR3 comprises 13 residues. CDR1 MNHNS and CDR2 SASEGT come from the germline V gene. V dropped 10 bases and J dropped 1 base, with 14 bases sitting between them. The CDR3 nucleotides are TGTGCCACCAAGACAGGACCTTCCTACGAGCAGTACTTC. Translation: CATKTGPSYEQYF.

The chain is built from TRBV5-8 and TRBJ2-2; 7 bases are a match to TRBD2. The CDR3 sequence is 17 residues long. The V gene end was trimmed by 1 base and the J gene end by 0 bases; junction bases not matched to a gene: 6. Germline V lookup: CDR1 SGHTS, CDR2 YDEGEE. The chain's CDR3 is CASSLIPSGTNTGELFF. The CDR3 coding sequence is TGTGCCAGCAGCTTGATCCCTAGCGGAACGAACACCGGGGAGCTGTTTTTT.

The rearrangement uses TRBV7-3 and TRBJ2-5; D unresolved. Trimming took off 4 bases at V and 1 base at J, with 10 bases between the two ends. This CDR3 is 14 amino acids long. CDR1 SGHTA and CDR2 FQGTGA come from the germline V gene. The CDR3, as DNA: TGTGCCAGCAGCTCTACAGTAAGCCAAGAGACCCAGTACTTC. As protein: CASSSTVSQETQYF. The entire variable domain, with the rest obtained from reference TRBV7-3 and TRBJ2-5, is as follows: GAGVSQTPSNKVTEKGKYVELRCDPISGHTALYWYRQSLGQGPEFLIYFQGTGAADDSGLPNDRFFAVRPEGSVSTLKIQRTERGDSAVYLCASSSTVSQETQYFGPGTRLLVL.

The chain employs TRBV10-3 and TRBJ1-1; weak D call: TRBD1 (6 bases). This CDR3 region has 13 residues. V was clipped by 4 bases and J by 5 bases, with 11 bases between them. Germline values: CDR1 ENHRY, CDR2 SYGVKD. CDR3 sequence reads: CAISAGGGTEAFF. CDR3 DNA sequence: TGTGCCATCAGTGCGGGAGGGGGGACTGAAGCTTTCTTT.

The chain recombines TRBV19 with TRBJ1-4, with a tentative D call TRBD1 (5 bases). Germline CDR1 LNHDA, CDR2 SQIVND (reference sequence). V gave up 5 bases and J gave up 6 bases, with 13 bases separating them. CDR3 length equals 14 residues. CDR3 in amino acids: CASSSRGGDEKLFF. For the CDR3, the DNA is TGTGCCAGTAGTTCTAGGGGAGGTGATGAAAAACTGTTTTTT.

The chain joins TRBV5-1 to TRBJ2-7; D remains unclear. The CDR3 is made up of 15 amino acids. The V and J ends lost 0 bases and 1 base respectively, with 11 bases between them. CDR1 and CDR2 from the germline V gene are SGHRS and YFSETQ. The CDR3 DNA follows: TGCGCCAGCAGCTTGGCGGTTTCAGCATCCTACGAGCAGTACTTC. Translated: CASSLAVSASYEQYF.

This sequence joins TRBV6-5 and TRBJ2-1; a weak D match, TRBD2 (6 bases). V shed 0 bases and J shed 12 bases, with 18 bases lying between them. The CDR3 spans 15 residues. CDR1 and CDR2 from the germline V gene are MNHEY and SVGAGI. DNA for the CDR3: TGTGCCAGCAGTTACTCCGCGACTAGGAGCCTTGCGCAGTTCTTC. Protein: CASSYSATRSLAQFF.

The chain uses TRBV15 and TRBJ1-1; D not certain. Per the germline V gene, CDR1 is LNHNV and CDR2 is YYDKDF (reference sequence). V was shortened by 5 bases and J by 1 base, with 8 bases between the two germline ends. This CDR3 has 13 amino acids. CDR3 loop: CATSGRGNTEAFF. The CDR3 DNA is TGTGCCACCAGCGGCCGGGGGAACACTGAAGCTTTCTTT.

The CDR3 protein is CASSRSGQDGTGELFF. CDR3 DNA: TGTGCCAGCTCACGTTCGGGACAGGACGGGACCGGGGAGCTGTTTTTT. The chain links TRBV18 to TRBJ2-2; 8 bases agree with TRBD1. The CDR3 extends over 16 amino acids. The germline CDR1 and CDR2 sequences are KGHSH and LQKENI. Germline trimming cut 4 bases from V and 5 bases from J; bases unmatched to any gene: 9.